This T cell receptor beta chain appears in the sequencing data of a study of cytomegalovirus exposure and HLA in healthy donors. Study observations and caveats: The classifier reportedly diagnosed cytomegalovirus status with high sensitivity and specificity. An analysis that came later showed most CMV-associated TCR beta chains appearing HLA-restricted. Later on, an analysis found that several of the most significant clusters appeared to be linked to common viral pathogens, which included parvovirus B19.

As for this clone: What it binds is unknown.

Germline assignment: CDR1 MNHEY and CDR2 SVGAGI. The CDR3 loop spans 14 amino acids. Trimming pared 8 bases from V and 2 bases from J, leaving 15 bases between. Primers included in the PCR were 60 Vbeta and 13 Jbeta primers. TCRdb's table, derived via immunoSEQ multiplex PCR, lists solely in-frame clones and lacks some. This sample's clone table lists around 53,000 clones. The sample was PBMCs. The rearrangement joins TRBV6-5 to TRBJ1-2; the D gene is possibly TRBD1 (5 bases). This receptor was identified in a male donor in good health and CMV-seropositive. This CDR3 is CASSYWGENYGYTF. The DNA for the CDR3 is TGTGCCAGCTCATACTGGGGGGAAAACTATGGCTACACCTTC.